This T cell receptor (beta chain) was sequenced during a study of blood T cell repertoires in COVID-19. Study information: In each case, the material was cDNA or gDNA derived from T cells, B-cell-depleted T cells, or PBMCs.

This CDR3 has 14 residues. Germline V gives CDR1 ENHRY, CDR2 SYGVKD. The V gene end was trimmed by 10 bases and the J gene end by 2 bases; junction bases not matched to a gene: 8. Data came from immunoSEQ multiplex PCR; TCRdb stores just in-frame clones and leaves some out. The repertoire consists of nearly 80,000 clones, with approximately 78% occurring once and the leading ten covering around a third. The sequenced sample consisted of peripheral blood. The chain couples TRBV10-3 to TRBJ1-3, with TRBD1 matching 7 bases. This TCR derives from a woman in her seventies with acute or convalescent COVID-19. The CDR3 reads CATGTGAAGNTIYF. Written as DNA, the CDR3 is TGTGCCACAGGAACAGGGGCGGCTGGAAACACCATATATTTT.